The rows below give T cell receptor beta chains drawn from one sample of a study of STAT3 mutations in large granular lymphocyte leukemia. The assay was immunoSEQ multiplex PCR, and TCRdb's table has in-frame clones only and misses some. The sample records several thousand clones, 88% being singletons. Sequencing was carried out using peripheral blood mononuclear cells. These TCRs come from a man aged 80 or over with T-cell large granular lymphocyte leukemia. Some clones in this sample may be carry-over from other donors' samples. Each CDR3 is given with its conserved first and last residue. A D gene is named only where the DNA matches it firmly. Some rows have no size entry. The others give once, few or many, or a class for an expanded clone.

d_call: NA; clone_size: once; j_call: TRBJ1-3; cdr3_length: 13; v_call: TRBV7-3; cdr3_aa: CASSPRAGNTIYF; cdr3_nt: TGTGCCAGCAGCCCCCGGGCTGGAAACACCATATATTTT
d_call: NA; clone_size: few; j_call: TRBJ1-1; cdr3_length: 14; v_call: TRBV5-1; cdr3_aa: CASSSRTDGTEAFF; cdr3_nt: TGCGCCAGCAGCTCCCGGACAGATGGCACTGAAGCTTTCTTT
d_call: NA; clone_size: NA; j_call: TRBJ2-7; cdr3_length: 13; v_call: TRBV30; cdr3_aa: CAWSGKPSYEQYF; cdr3_nt: TGTGCCTGGAGTGGGAAACCCTCCTACGAGCAGTACTTC
d_call: TRBD1; clone_size: NA; j_call: TRBJ1-4; cdr3_length: 15; v_call: TRBV7-8; cdr3_aa: CASNPRGQGGEKLFF; cdr3_nt: TGTGCCAGCAATCCTCGCGGACAGGGAGGTGAAAAACTGTTTTTT
d_call: NA; clone_size: NA; j_call: TRBJ2-7; cdr3_length: 14; v_call: TRBV30; cdr3_aa: CAWSSLVATSEQYF; cdr3_nt: TGTGCCTGGAGTAGTCTAGTGGCTACGTCCGAGCAGTACTTC
d_call: NA; clone_size: NA; j_call: TRBJ2-3; cdr3_length: 15; v_call: TRBV4-3; cdr3_aa: CASSRTRTGTDTQYF; cdr3_nt: TGCGCCAGCAGCAGAACCCGGACCGGCACAGATACGCAGTATTTT
d_call: NA; clone_size: once; j_call: TRBJ1-4; cdr3_length: 13; v_call: TRBV29-1; cdr3_aa: CSAETRVGEKLFF; cdr3_nt: TGCAGCGCCGAGACGAGGGTTGGTGAAAAACTGTTTTTT
d_call: TRBD1; clone_size: NA; j_call: TRBJ1-6; cdr3_length: 14; v_call: TRBV5-1; cdr3_aa: CASSLDRVSSPLHF; cdr3_nt: TGCGCCAGCAGCCTAGACAGGGTGTCTTCACCCCTCCACTTT
d_call: NA; clone_size: NA; j_call: TRBJ1-5; cdr3_length: 14; v_call: TRBV29-1; cdr3_aa: CSVAEDLGNQPQHF; cdr3_nt: TGCAGCGTTGCAGAGGACTTGGGCAATCAGCCCCAGCATTTT
d_call: NA; clone_size: NA; j_call: TRBJ1-4; cdr3_length: 11; v_call: TRBV30; cdr3_aa: CAWASAEKLFF; cdr3_nt: TGTGCCTGGGCCTCCGCGGAAAAACTGTTTTTT
d_call: NA; clone_size: NA; j_call: TRBJ1-3; cdr3_length: 15; v_call: TRBV30; cdr3_aa: CAWSVQSGRADTIYF; cdr3_nt: TGTGCCTGGAGTGTACAGTCGGGCAGGGCTGACACCATATATTTT
d_call: NA; clone_size: NA; j_call: TRBJ2-7; cdr3_length: 14; v_call: TRBV7-9; cdr3_aa: CASSPPRGSYEQYF; cdr3_nt: TGTGCCAGCAGCCCGCCACGGGGGTCCTACGAGCAGTACTTC
d_call: NA; clone_size: NA; j_call: TRBJ1-2; cdr3_length: 15; v_call: TRBV5-1; cdr3_aa: CASTLDFGPGGGYTF; cdr3_nt: TGCGCCAGCACCTTGGACTTCGGTCCGGGGGGTGGCTACACCTTC
d_call: NA; clone_size: NA; j_call: TRBJ2-7; cdr3_length: 13; v_call: TRBV27; cdr3_aa: CASSPTDRYEQYF; cdr3_nt: TGTGCCAGCAGTCCCACAGACCGCTACGAGCAGTACTTC
d_call: NA; clone_size: NA; j_call: TRBJ1-6; cdr3_length: 15; v_call: TRBV5-4; cdr3_aa: CASSPARGWNSPLHF; cdr3_nt: TGTGCCAGCAGCCCCGCCAGGGGATGGAATTCACCCCTCCACTTT
d_call: TRBD1; clone_size: NA; j_call: TRBJ2-7; cdr3_length: 12; v_call: TRBV30; cdr3_aa: CATTGTRNEQYF; cdr3_nt: TGTGCCACGACAGGGACCCGGAACGAGCAGTACTTC
d_call: NA; clone_size: NA; j_call: TRBJ1-2; cdr3_length: 12; v_call: TRBV7-9; cdr3_aa: CASSFWEDGYTF; cdr3_nt: TGTGCCAGCAGCTTTTGGGAGGATGGCTACACCTTC
d_call: NA; clone_size: NA; j_call: TRBJ1-4; cdr3_length: 16; v_call: TRBV6-1; cdr3_aa: CASSVLSGATNEKLFF; cdr3_nt: TGTGCCAGCAGTGTGCTATCGGGGGCAACTAATGAAAAACTGTTTTTT
d_call: TRBD1; clone_size: NA; j_call: TRBJ1-5; cdr3_length: 14; v_call: TRBV5-1; cdr3_aa: CASSPGQGDQPQHF; cdr3_nt: TGCGCCAGCAGCCCCGGACAGGGGGATCAACCCCAGCATTTT
d_call: TRBD2; clone_size: NA; j_call: TRBJ2-1; cdr3_length: 16; v_call: TRBV4-3; cdr3_aa: CASSQGPSGGTNEQFF; cdr3_nt: TGCGCCAGCAGCCAGGGGCCTAGCGGGGGGACGAATGAGCAGTTCTTC
d_call: TRBD2; clone_size: once; j_call: TRBJ2-7; cdr3_length: 16; v_call: TRBV5-1; cdr3_aa: CASSFGGGGSSYEQYF; cdr3_nt: TGCGCCAGCAGCTTTGGGGGCGGGGGGAGCTCCTACGAGCAGTACTTC
d_call: TRBD1; clone_size: NA; j_call: TRBJ2-5; cdr3_length: 15; v_call: TRBV18; cdr3_aa: CASSQNYRGRETQYF; cdr3_nt: TGTGCCAGCTCGCAGAATTACAGGGGGCGCGAGACCCAGTACTTC
d_call: NA; clone_size: NA; j_call: TRBJ2-7; cdr3_length: 14; v_call: TRBV28; cdr3_aa: CASSKDFPSYEQYF; cdr3_nt: TGTGCCAGCAGCAAGGACTTCCCCTCCTACGAGCAGTACTTC
d_call: NA; clone_size: NA; j_call: TRBJ1-2; cdr3_length: 14; v_call: TRBV30; cdr3_aa: CAWTNQQGPYGYTF; cdr3_nt: TGTGCCTGGACGAACCAACAGGGCCCCTATGGCTACACCTTC
d_call: NA; clone_size: NA; j_call: TRBJ1-5; cdr3_length: 14; v_call: TRBV7-8; cdr3_aa: CASSSQGPRQPQHF; cdr3_nt: TGTGCCAGCAGCTCTCAGGGGCCTAGACAGCCCCAGCATTTT
d_call: TRBD1; clone_size: NA; j_call: TRBJ2-7; cdr3_length: 16; v_call: TRBV6-9; cdr3_aa: CASSYRDRGKSYEQYF; cdr3_nt: TGTGCCAGCAGTTATCGGGACAGGGGCAAATCCTACGAGCAGTACTTC
d_call: TRBD2; clone_size: NA; j_call: TRBJ2-5; cdr3_length: 14; v_call: TRBV2; cdr3_aa: CASSPSGGKKTQYF; cdr3_nt: TGTGCCAGCAGTCCTAGCGGGGGGAAGAAGACCCAGTACTTC
d_call: TRBD2; clone_size: NA; j_call: TRBJ2-3; cdr3_length: 19; v_call: TRBV7-2; cdr3_aa: CASSLEAGLAGGRTAAPYF; cdr3_nt: TGTGCCAGCAGCTTAGAGGCGGGACTAGCGGGGGGGCGCACCGCTGCTCCGTATTTT
d_call: NA; clone_size: NA; j_call: TRBJ2-7; cdr3_length: 12; v_call: TRBV30; cdr3_aa: CAWSRDTHEQYF; cdr3_nt: TGTGCCTGGAGTAGGGACACCCACGAGCAGTACTTC
d_call: NA; clone_size: NA; j_call: TRBJ1-2; cdr3_length: 17; v_call: TRBV4-2; cdr3_aa: CASSQDGGGATNYGYTF; cdr3_nt: TGTGCCAGCAGCCAAGACGGGGGAGGGGCGACGAACTATGGCTACACCTTC
d_call: NA; clone_size: NA; j_call: TRBJ2-7; cdr3_length: 11; v_call: TRBV28; cdr3_aa: CASRVRDEQYF; cdr3_nt: TGTGCCAGCAGGGTGAGAGACGAGCAGTACTTC
d_call: NA; clone_size: NA; j_call: TRBJ2-2; cdr3_length: 16; v_call: TRBV7-9; cdr3_aa: CASRTSGAGNTGELFF; cdr3_nt: TGTGCCAGCAGAACCTCAGGGGCTGGGAACACCGGGGAGCTGTTTTTT
d_call: TRBD2; clone_size: NA; j_call: TRBJ2-5; cdr3_length: 13; v_call: TRBV5-6; cdr3_aa: CASSLSGEKTQYF; cdr3_nt: TGTGCCAGCAGCTTGAGCGGGGAAAAGACCCAGTACTTC
d_call: TRBD1; clone_size: NA; j_call: TRBJ2-3; cdr3_length: 14; v_call: TRBV15; cdr3_aa: CATSRGTGTDTQYF; cdr3_nt: TGTGCCACCAGCAGGGGGACAGGCACAGATACGCAGTATTTT
d_call: NA; clone_size: NA; j_call: TRBJ1-1; cdr3_length: 14; v_call: TRBV5-6; cdr3_aa: CASSLFGLDTEAFF; cdr3_nt: TGTGCCAGCAGCTTGTTCGGGCTTGACACTGAAGCTTTCTTT
d_call: TRBD2; clone_size: NA; j_call: TRBJ2-7; cdr3_length: 14; v_call: TRBV29-1; cdr3_aa: CSVNGLAGSYEQYF; cdr3_nt: TGCAGCGTAAATGGCCTAGCGGGCTCCTACGAGCAGTACTTC